These 32 T cell receptor beta chains were sequenced from one sample in a study of identical twins listed by TCRdb under 2016. Receptor libraries were prepared by 5' RACE. Sequencing instrument: Illumina HiSeq 2000. TCRdb reworked the public reads: Q25 trimming with fastp, MiXCR clone assembly, productive beta chains retained. Every distinct CDR3 protein forms one entry, paired with its most common genes and DNA. In all, the sample holds approximately 280,000 distinct CDR3 sequences, and approximately 8.5% of those were seen once. 2.1% of the sample goes to the ten largest clones. These sequences were also reported in another study, on yellow fever vaccine responses in identical twins.

The sample taken for sequencing was memory (CD45RO+) T cells sorted from blood. This sample's cell subset or site label indicates: CD45RO+ enriched T cells. The receptors were gathered from a woman between 18 and 30 years old in good health.

Many counts were recorded for this clonotype. The V call is TRBV6-1, the J call TRBJ2-5; no clear D. V gave up 6 bases and J gave up 1 base, with 12 bases separating them. The CDR3 length is 14 residues. Germline lookup yields CDR1 MNHNS and CDR2 SASEGT. The CDR3 DNA sequence: TGTGCCAGCAGGAGGTCGTACTCCCAAGAGACCCAGTACTTC. Protein sequence: CASRRSYSQETQYF.

This clonotype was recorded many times. This chain joins TRBV12-3 or TRBV12-4 and TRBJ1-2; weak D call: TRBD1 (6 bases). This CDR3 comprises 13 residues. Trimming removed 7 bases from V and 4 bases from J, with 13 bases in between. The CDR3 spells CASTGGAGYGYTF. The DNA for the CDR3 is TGTGCCAGCACCGGGGGCGCGGGCTATGGCTACACCTTC.

The chain combines TRBV6-2 or TRBV6-3 with TRBJ2-1, with TRBD2 matching over 15 bases. Trimming at V came to 5 bases and at J to 8 bases, leaving 16 bases not matched to a gene. The CDR3 sequence is 19 residues long. CDR1 and CDR2 from the germline V gene are MNHEY and SVGEGT. In nucleotides, the CDR3 is TGTGCCAGCAGTCTAGTCTCCGGACTAGCGGGGGGGCAAGTGGATGAGCAGTTCTTC. It specifies CASSLVSGLAGGQVDEQFF.

There are a few counts of this clonotype. The J gene is TRBJ1-1, the V gene TRBV7-2; TRBD1 is a possible D gene (6 bases). This CDR3 has 16 amino acids. Germline assignment: CDR1 SGHTA and CDR2 FQGNSA. V lost 0 bases and J lost 0, with 11 bases in between. CDR3 in amino acids: CASSLATGIMNTEAFF. The CDR3 region has the DNA TGTGCCAGCAGCTTAGCGACAGGAATCATGAACACTGAAGCTTTCTTT.

This clonotype showed up many times. The chain recombines TRBV15 with TRBJ2-5, with 11 bases identical to TRBD2. CDR3 length: 16 amino acids. The germline CDR1 and CDR2 sequences are LNHNV and YYDKDF (reference sequence). After removal of 0 bases from V and 6 bases from J, the junction contained 6 bases not matched to a gene. CDR3 nucleotides: TGTGCCACCAGCAGAGATCGCTCGACTAGCGGGAAGACCCAGTACTTC. Its translation is CATSRDRSTSGKTQYF.

This clonotype was counted at least ten times. This chain joins TRBV6-1 and TRBJ2-5; 11 bases agree with TRBD2. The CDR3 contains 16 residues. Germline-derived CDR1 and CDR2 are MNHNS and SASEGT. The V gene end was trimmed by 6 bases and the J gene end by 3 bases; junction bases not matched to a gene: 9. The CDR3 loop is CASRSGTSGLEETQYF. The CDR3 coding sequence is TGTGCCAGCAGGTCCGGGACTAGCGGCCTTGAAGAGACCCAGTACTTC.

This clonotype has more than one count but fewer than ten. This rearrangement joins TRBV25-1 to TRBJ1-2; possibly TRBD1 for D (5 bases). V was shortened by 3 bases and J by 8 bases, with 25 bases between the two germline ends. Per germline, CDR1 MGHDK and CDR2 SYGVNS. CDR3 length: 17 residues. The CDR3 sequence is CASSDNLAFGRGGGYTF. The CDR3 bases are TGTGCCAGCAGTGACAATTTAGCGTTCGGTAGGGGAGGCGGCTACACCTTC.

The table lists this clonotype with many counts. The chain links TRBV6-5 to TRBJ1-1; no definite D call. The CDR3 has 14 amino acids. CDR1 MNHEY and CDR2 SVGAGI come from the germline V gene. Trimming removed 0 bases at V and 5 bases at J, with 10 bases between. CDR3 region: CASSYSRVGTEAFF. CDR3 coding DNA: TGTGCCAGCAGTTACTCGAGGGTAGGGACTGAAGCTTTCTTT.

As DNA, the CDR3 is TGCAGTGCTAGAGATTCCCGGCCAACGAACACCGGGGAGCTGTTTTTT. Translating it yields CSARDSRPTNTGELFF. This chain connects TRBV20-1 to TRBJ2-2; D is unresolved. The CDR3 is 16 amino acids. Germline V CDR1 and CDR2: DFQATT, SNEGSKA (reference sequence). V dropped 0 bases and J dropped 0 bases, with 11 bases sitting between them.

This clonotype was detected many times. The chain couples TRBV29-1 to TRBJ2-2; D could derive from TRBD1 or TRBD2 (5 bases each). This CDR3 is built from 14 residues. Trimming took off 7 bases at V and 1 base at J, with 13 bases between the two ends. From germline, CDR1 is SQVTM and CDR2 ANQGSEA. The CDR3 reads CSGPGPLNTGELFF. The CDR3 DNA sequence: TGCAGCGGTCCGGGACCCTTGAACACCGGGGAGCTGTTTTTT.

The sample holds a few counts of this clonotype. This chain connects TRBV6-1 to TRBJ2-4; 10 bases agree with TRBD2. The CDR3 is 14 amino acids. The V gene's germline CDR1 is MNHNS and CDR2 SASEGT. V lost 7 bases, J lost 8 bases, and 8 bases stayed unmatched. The CDR3 loop reads CASKLAGDWDIQYF. The DNA for the CDR3 is TGTGCCAGCAAGCTAGCGGGAGATTGGGACATTCAGTACTTC.

The CDR3 region has the DNA TGTGCCAGCAGCCAAGATGTTAGGACTAGCGGGGTTGAGACCCAGTACTTC. Its protein product is CASSQDVRTSGVETQYF. The chain combines TRBV3-1 with TRBJ2-5; TRBD2 aligns across 12 bases. Germline V gene lookup returns CDR1 LGHDT and CDR2 YNNKEL (reference sequence). The CDR3 length is 17 residues. The V and J ends lost 0 bases and 5 bases, in that order; junction bases with no gene match: 7.

Many counts were recorded for this clonotype. The rearrangement joins TRBV5-1 to TRBJ2-3, with D tentatively TRBD2 (6 bases). Trimming cost V 4 bases and J 0 bases, with 12 bases left between them. The CDR3 spans 15 residues. From germline, CDR1 is SGHRS and CDR2 YFSETQ. CDR3 amino acids: CASSPLSGSTDTQYF. For the CDR3, the DNA is TGCGCCAGCAGCCCCCTTAGCGGAAGCACAGATACGCAGTATTTT.

The chain carries TRBV6-1 and TRBJ2-7; no firm D call. The ends were cut back, 1 base at V and 0 bases at J, with 13 bases in the middle. Per the germline V gene, CDR1 is MNHNS and CDR2 is SASEGT. The CDR3 length is 16 residues. The CDR3 DNA sequence: TGTGCCAGCAGTGAAGGGCCGTTTATTAGCTCCTACGAGCAGTACTTC. It is translated as CASSEGPFISSYEQYF.

A few counts support this clonotype. The J gene is TRBJ2-6, the V gene TRBV5-1; 8 bases agree with TRBD2. With V trimmed by 6 bases and J by 2 bases, 13 bases remained unmatched. Germline-derived CDR1 and CDR2 are SGHRS and YFSETQ. The CDR3 totals 18 residues. DNA of the CDR3: TGCGCCAGCACTCGAACTGTAAGCGGGGGAACTGGGGCCAACGTCCTGACTTTC. Translating gives CASTRTVSGGTGANVLTF. Full variable domain (missing parts from reference TRBV5-1 and TRBJ2-6): KAGVTQTPRYLIKTRGQQVTLSCSPISGHRSVSWYQQTPGQGLQFLFEYFSETQRNKGNFPGRFSGRQFSNSRSEMNVSTLELGDSALYLCASTRTVSGGTGANVLTFGAGSRLTVL.

The chain combines TRBV2 with TRBJ2-2; D is perhaps TRBD1 or TRBD2 (5 bases each). Germline CDR1 SNHLY, CDR2 FYNNEI. This CDR3 spans 16 amino acids. V dropped 1 base and J dropped 6 bases, with 15 bases sitting between them. The CDR3 here is CASSEERGWVAGELFF. The CDR3 nucleotides are TGTGCCAGCAGTGAAGAGAGGGGATGGGTTGCCGGGGAGCTGTTTTTT.

The J gene is TRBJ2-5, the V gene TRBV3-1, with TRBD2 matching over 13 bases. Looked up from germline, CDR1 is LGHDT and CDR2 is YNNKEL (reference sequence). With 4 bases clipped from V and 5 bases from J, the junction kept 13 bases outside the gene matches. CDR3 size: 18 residues. CDR3 sequence: CASSLTPRTSGSGETQYF. Here the CDR3 DNA reads TGTGCCAGCAGCCTCACTCCCCGGACTAGCGGGAGCGGGGAGACCCAGTACTTC.

The DNA of the CDR3 is TGTGCCAGCAGGACCGGGGAGAGCGGAGCCTACGAGCAGTACGTC. This translates into CASRTGESGAYEQYV. V and J are TRBV27 and TRBJ2-7; maybe TRBD2 (5 bases). The CDR3 extends over 15 amino acids. CDR1 is MNHEY, CDR2 SMNVEV, per germline (reference sequence). Trimming pared 6 bases from V and 2 bases from J, leaving 17 bases between.

Ten or more counts support this clonotype. The chain links TRBV24-1 to TRBJ2-1; the match to TRBD2 covers 7 bases. CDR3 length: 15 residues. V lost 4 bases to trimming and J lost 9 bases; unmatched junction nucleotides: 11. Germline V gene data show CDR1 as KGHDR and CDR2 as SFDVKD. CDR3 protein: CATSEAGLPQGEQFF. The CDR3 coding sequence is TGTGCCACCAGTGAAGCGGGACTACCTCAGGGTGAGCAGTTCTTC.

The chain uses TRBV9 and TRBJ2-1, with TRBD2 matching 10 bases. The CDR3 runs to 18 residues. The V and J ends lost 0 bases and 0 bases, in that order; junction bases with no gene match: 6. Germline loops: CDR1 SGDLS, CDR2 YYNGEE. The CDR3 coding sequence is TGTGCCAGCAGCGTAGGGCTAGCGGGGGCCCCCTCCTACAATGAGCAGTTCTTC. Its protein product is CASSVGLAGAPSYNEQFF.

This clonotype appeared a few times. The CDR3 here is CASSLGVQGPGNTEAFF. The CDR3 DNA reads TGTGCCAGCAGCTTAGGGGTACAGGGACCCGGGAACACTGAAGCTTTCTTT. This sequence joins TRBV11-2 and TRBJ1-1; D is possibly TRBD1 (6 bases). Between the trimmed V and J ends, which lost 1 base and 1 base, there was a span of 16 bases. Germline V CDR1 and CDR2: SGHAT, FQNNGV. There are 17 residues in the CDR3.

The table lists this clonotype with a few counts. This chain uses TRBV20-1 with TRBJ1-1, with a tentative D call TRBD1 (5 bases). The length of the CDR3 is 15 residues. Germline loops: CDR1 DFQATT, CDR2 SNEGSKA (reference sequence). Trimming stripped 3 bases from V and 0 bases from J, with 14 bases between. In DNA form, the CDR3 reads TGCAGTGCTAGGGGGCAGTATTTGATGAACACTGAAGCTTTCTTT. Its protein product is CSARGQYLMNTEAFF.

This clonotype was counted between two and nine times. V and J are TRBV10-3 and TRBJ1-2; TRBD1 matches 7 bases. The germline gives CDR1 ENHRY, CDR2 SYGVKD. The CDR3 runs to 12 residues. The ends lost 6 bases at V and 3 bases at J; junction bases unmatched: 1. The CDR3, as DNA: TGTGCCATCAGCGGACAGGACTATGGCTACACCTTC. Amino acid sequence: CAISGQDYGYTF.

In this sample, this clonotype turned up a few times. The chain uses TRBV10-3 and TRBJ1-1; D is unresolved. The CDR3 covers 13 residues. Trimming removed 7 bases at V and 3 bases at J, with 12 bases between. Germline assignment: CDR1 ENHRY and CDR2 SYGVKD. This chain's CDR3 is CAITVAEHTEAFF. For the CDR3, the DNA is TGTGCCATCACAGTGGCAGAGCACACTGAAGCTTTCTTT.

Many counts were recorded for this clonotype. The chain couples TRBV11-2 to TRBJ1-1, with 7 nucleotides matching TRBD1. The CDR3 covers 17 residues. J was trimmed by 1 base and V by 5 bases; bases with no gene match: 13. CDR1 and CDR2 (germline): SGHAT, FQNNGV. The CDR3 DNA reads as TGTGCCAGCAGCCCTAGGGGGGGACAGCTGACGAACACTGAAGCTTTCTTT. This translates into CASSPRGGQLTNTEAFF.

This clonotype was counted a few times. The chain carries TRBV4-1 and TRBJ1-4; unclear D gene. The CDR3 is 15 residues long. V was trimmed by 1 base and J by 6 bases, leaving 12 bases between them. Germline V gene data show CDR1 as MGHRA and CDR2 as YSYEKL. The CDR3 DNA follows: TGCGCCAGCAGCCAAGGTTCGATTTATCATGAAAAACTGTTTTTT. Protein product: CASSQGSIYHEKLFF.

J is TRBJ1-3 and V is TRBV19; TRBD1 aligns across 7 bases. CDR3 length equals 15 residues. V dropped 6 bases and J dropped 3; count of bases not matched to a gene: 8. Germline assignment: CDR1 LNHDA and CDR2 SQIVND (reference sequence). CDR3 protein: CASRMDRMDGNTIYF. CDR3 DNA: TGTGCCAGTAGAATGGACAGGATGGATGGAAACACCATATATTTT.

This clonotype was seen many times. The chain combines TRBV12-3 or TRBV12-4 with TRBJ2-1, with a weak D call TRBD2 (5 bases). V was pared by 6 bases and J by 6 bases, with 12 bases between. The CDR3 is 13 amino acids. CDR3 nucleotide sequence: TGTGCCAGCAGCCCCACCGCGGGCAATGAGCAGTTCTTC. It translates to CASSPTAGNEQFF.

This clonotype has a handful of counts. This chain connects TRBV2 to TRBJ1-6, with no clear D. V was trimmed by 3 bases and J by 0 bases, leaving 9 bases between them. Germline V lookup: CDR1 SNHLY, CDR2 FYNNEI. The CDR3 loop spans 16 amino acids. CDR3 nucleotide sequence: TGTGCCAGCAGTGATGCGGGTAGCTCCTATAATTCACCCCTCCACTTT. As protein: CASSDAGSSYNSPLHF.

This clonotype was recorded at least ten times. The CDR3 sequence: CASSKDSYGYTF. CDR3 in DNA: TGTGCCAGCAGCAAGGACAGCTATGGCTACACCTTC. This chain connects TRBV6-5 to TRBJ1-2, with D tentatively TRBD1 (6 bases). Trimming removed 6 bases at V and 4 bases at J, with 9 bases between. The V gene's germline CDR1 is MNHEY and CDR2 SVGAGI. The CDR3 has 12 amino acids.

The chain couples TRBV19 to TRBJ2-7; D perhaps matches TRBD1 (5 bases). V was pared by 3 bases and J by 1 base, with 10 bases between. Germline values: CDR1 LNHDA, CDR2 SQIVND (reference sequence). The CDR3 loop spans 14 amino acids. CDR3 nucleotides: TGTGCCAGTAGTATCTTCACAGGATCCTACGAGCAGTACTTC. Protein: CASSIFTGSYEQYF.

This clonotype appeared many times. The chain uses TRBV12-3 or TRBV12-4 and TRBJ1-2; 8 nucleotides line up with TRBD1. This CDR3 contains 15 residues. V was clipped by 6 bases and J by 6 bases; unmatched bases: 12. Written as DNA, the CDR3 is TGTGCCAGCAGGCAAAGGGGACAGGAGAGTGATGGCTACACCTTC. Amino acid sequence: CASRQRGQESDGYTF.